Sequencing of this T cell receptor beta chain was carried out in a study of cytomegalovirus exposure and HLA in healthy donors. The V segment lost 7 bases and the J segment 6 bases; nucleotides outside the gene matches: 11. This CDR3 is 14 amino acids long. Germline V CDR1 and CDR2: MNHEY, SMNVEV (reference sequence). This PCR relied on a set of 60 Vbeta primers and 13 Jbeta primers. This table comes from immunoSEQ multiplex PCR, and its TCRdb copy is limited to in-frame clones, with some not included. The profile covers hundreds of thousands of clones, with under 80% appearing a single time and approximately 2.3% taken by the ten largest.

This chain uses TRBV27 with TRBJ1-1, with TRBD1 matching over 7 bases. The TCR sequence derives from a female donor in good health and CMV-seronegative. What was sequenced was PBMCs. The CDR3 DNA reads TGTGCCAGCAATCAGGGGGGCCTGAGGGCTGAAGCTTTCTTT. Its translation is CASNQGGLRAEAFF.